The 11 T cell receptor beta chains below all came from one sample that was sequenced in a study of blood T cell repertoires in COVID-19. Profiled with immunoSEQ multiplex PCR; TCRdb holds only in-frame clones, not every one. The table includes a few hundred thousand clones, 80% to 90% detected once. The sequenced sample consisted of peripheral blood. The receptors were sampled from a woman under 40 with COVID-19, enrolled during active disease.

This chain connects TRBV28 to TRBJ2-4, with 8 bases fitting TRBD1. The CDR3 consists of 15 residues. V was pared by 4 bases and J by 9 bases, with 11 bases of the junction left unmatched. Germline CDR1 is MDHEN and CDR2 is SYDVKM. CDR3 loop: CASSSSGTGGIIQYF. CDR3 nucleotide sequence: TGTGCCAGCAGTTCCAGTGGGACAGGAGGTATCATTCAGTACTTC.

The sample holds a few counts of this clone. This chain links TRBV2 with TRBJ2-6; 8 bases align to TRBD1. Germline CDR1 reads SNHLY; CDR2 reads FYNNEI. Unmatched junction bases numbered 10, after V lost 7 bases and J lost 2 bases. The CDR3 consists of 17 residues. The DNA for the CDR3 is TGTGCCAGCAACCCCGGACAGGGAGTCCCTGGGGCCAACGTCCTGACTTTC. Its protein product is CASNPGQGVPGANVLTF.

CDR3 protein: CASSLGSLNTEAFF. In DNA form, the CDR3 reads TGTGCCAGCAGCTTGGGCAGTCTGAACACTGAAGCTTTCTTT. The chain carries TRBV11-3 and TRBJ1-1; D remains ambiguous. From germline, CDR1 is SGHNT and CDR2 YENEEA. Deletions cut 3 bases from V and 0 bases from J, with 8 bases between. The length of the CDR3 is 14 residues.

The CDR3 sequence: CAISDISGMGTEAFF. CDR3 nucleotides: TGTGCCATCAGTGACATTTCAGGGATGGGCACTGAAGCTTTCTTT. The rearrangement uses TRBV10-3 and TRBJ1-1; possible D gene TRBD1, 5 bases. Per the germline V gene, CDR1 is ENHRY and CDR2 is SYGVKD. Trimming left V 3 bases short and J 4 bases short, with 15 bases between. The length of the CDR3 is 15 residues.

This chain connects TRBV7-9 to TRBJ1-3; weak D call: TRBD1 (6 bases). CDR1 and CDR2 from the germline V gene are SEHNR and FQNEAQ (reference sequence). Trimming cost V 0 bases and J 4 bases, with 10 bases left between them. The CDR3 consists of 15 residues. CDR3 bases: TGTGCCAGCAGCTTAGCACTTGACAGGGGAAACACCATATATTTT. This codes for CASSLALDRGNTIYF.

The V and J genes are TRBV4-1 and TRBJ2-6; the D gene is possibly TRBD1 (6 bases). Germline V gene lookup returns CDR1 MGHRA and CDR2 YSYEKL. The length of the CDR3 is 17 residues. With 4 bases removed from V and 0 bases from J, the gap between germline ends came to 13 bases. This CDR3 is CASSRDGQFSGANVLTF. For the CDR3, the DNA is TGCGCCAGCAGCCGGGACGGACAGTTCTCTGGGGCCAACGTCCTGACTTTC.

On this clone: Because the CDR3's place on the DNA is in doubt, the DNA is left out and the CDR3 is given as listed by TCRdb. This chain connects TRBV12-2 to TRBJ2-7; the table's D gene call, TRBD1, was not cross checked with the DNA. TRBV12-2 is a pseudogene. Counting both end residues, the CDR3 totals 14 amino acids. CDR3 amino acids: CASRLVGTGNEQYF.

This clone was observed once. This chain links TRBV1 with TRBJ2-1; no DNA check was done on the table's D call, TRBD1. TRBV1 is flagged as a pseudogene. This CDR3 has 16 amino acids. This chain's CDR3 is CTSSQSTGLPHNEQFF. The CDR3, as DNA: TGCACCAGCAGCCAATCGACAGGTCTTCCACACAATGAGCAGTTCTTC.

The CDR3 is CASTGTSGGYNEQFF. DNA for the CDR3: TGTGCCAGCACCGGGACTAGCGGGGGATACAATGAGCAGTTCTTC. This rearrangement joins TRBV3-1 (or the pseudogene TRBV3-2) to TRBJ2-1, with TRBD2 matching over 14 bases. CDR1 is LGHDT, CDR2 YNNKEL, per germline (reference sequence). This CDR3 contains 15 residues. Losses at the gene ends were 7 bases for V and 4 bases for J; bases not matched to a gene: 3.

V is TRBV5-6 and J is TRBJ2-2; 9 nucleotides match TRBD2. The germline V gene has CDR1 SGHDT and CDR2 YYEEEE. CDR3 length: 16 amino acids. The junction had 2 bases not matched to a gene; V was cut back by 2 bases and J by 0 bases. CDR3 sequence reads: CASSFGTSTNTGELFF. CDR3 DNA: TGTGCCAGCAGCTTCGGGACTAGCACGAACACCGGGGAGCTGTTTTTT.

The CDR3 spells CASSLKGALAGANVLTF. Written as DNA, the CDR3 is TGTGCCAGCAGCTTAAAGGGGGCGTTAGCTGGGGCCAACGTCCTGACTTTC. The chain links TRBV11-3 to TRBJ2-6; 7 bases agree with TRBD1. This CDR3 is 17 amino acids long. Germline assignment: CDR1 SGHNT and CDR2 YENEEA. The junction had 6 bases not matched to a gene; V was cut back by 2 bases and J by 2 bases.